This T cell receptor beta chain was documented in a study of graft-versus-host responses after intestinal transplantation. Study-wide background: Recipients had transplants, and these were multivisceral, liver-intestinal, or isolated intestinal. Induction with anti-thymocyte globulin, then tacrolimus and steroids for around three years, was given to all recipients.

Whole-study findings and limits: Recipient marrow contained GvH clones, some of which appeared first in ileum or blood.

Some clones are missing from TCRdb's copy, which holds only in-frame ones; the method was immunoSEQ multiplex PCR. The table includes some 2,200 clones, less than 35% detected once. This clone is deemed large. Responders (roughly 200,000, CFSE-labeled) were co-plated with roughly 200,000 irradiated, violet-dye-labeled stimulators. CD4 and CD8 responders that proliferated in the reaction were FACS-sorted. Germline values: CDR1 MNHEY, CDR2 SMNVEV (reference sequence). Between the trimmed V and J ends, which lost 5 bases and 5 bases, there was a span of 13 bases. The CDR3 extends over 13 amino acids. The chain employs TRBV27 and TRBJ2-7; the D gene is possibly TRBD2 (6 bases). The specimen comprised alloreactive CD8+ T cells from a mixed lymphocyte reaction culture, sampled before transplantation. Subset described: CFSE-low proliferating T cells sorted from roughly six-day pre-transplant mixed lymphocyte reaction (GvH or HvG direction). The receptor's source is a human patient who was an organ donor for intestinal transplantation. The chain's CDR3 is CASSLTSSDEQYF. CDR3 nucleotide sequence: TGTGCCAGCAGTCTGACTAGTTCTGACGAGCAGTACTTC.